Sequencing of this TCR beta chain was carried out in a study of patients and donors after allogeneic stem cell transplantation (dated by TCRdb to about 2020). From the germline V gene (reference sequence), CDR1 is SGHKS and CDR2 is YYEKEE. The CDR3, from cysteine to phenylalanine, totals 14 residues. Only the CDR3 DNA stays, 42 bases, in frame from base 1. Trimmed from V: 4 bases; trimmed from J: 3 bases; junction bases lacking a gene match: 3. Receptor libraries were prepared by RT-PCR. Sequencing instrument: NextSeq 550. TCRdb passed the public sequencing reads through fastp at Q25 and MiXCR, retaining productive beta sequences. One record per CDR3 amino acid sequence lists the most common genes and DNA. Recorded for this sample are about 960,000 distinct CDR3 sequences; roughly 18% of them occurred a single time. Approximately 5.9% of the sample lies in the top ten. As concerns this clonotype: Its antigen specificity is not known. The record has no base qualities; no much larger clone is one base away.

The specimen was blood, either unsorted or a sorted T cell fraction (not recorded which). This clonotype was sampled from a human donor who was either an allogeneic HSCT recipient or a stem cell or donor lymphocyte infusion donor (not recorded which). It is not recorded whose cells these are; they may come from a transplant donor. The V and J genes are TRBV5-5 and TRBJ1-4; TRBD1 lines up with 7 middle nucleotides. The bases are TGTGCCAGCAGCCCAGGGGGACCTAATGAAAAACTGTTTTTT. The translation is CASSPGGPNEKLFF.